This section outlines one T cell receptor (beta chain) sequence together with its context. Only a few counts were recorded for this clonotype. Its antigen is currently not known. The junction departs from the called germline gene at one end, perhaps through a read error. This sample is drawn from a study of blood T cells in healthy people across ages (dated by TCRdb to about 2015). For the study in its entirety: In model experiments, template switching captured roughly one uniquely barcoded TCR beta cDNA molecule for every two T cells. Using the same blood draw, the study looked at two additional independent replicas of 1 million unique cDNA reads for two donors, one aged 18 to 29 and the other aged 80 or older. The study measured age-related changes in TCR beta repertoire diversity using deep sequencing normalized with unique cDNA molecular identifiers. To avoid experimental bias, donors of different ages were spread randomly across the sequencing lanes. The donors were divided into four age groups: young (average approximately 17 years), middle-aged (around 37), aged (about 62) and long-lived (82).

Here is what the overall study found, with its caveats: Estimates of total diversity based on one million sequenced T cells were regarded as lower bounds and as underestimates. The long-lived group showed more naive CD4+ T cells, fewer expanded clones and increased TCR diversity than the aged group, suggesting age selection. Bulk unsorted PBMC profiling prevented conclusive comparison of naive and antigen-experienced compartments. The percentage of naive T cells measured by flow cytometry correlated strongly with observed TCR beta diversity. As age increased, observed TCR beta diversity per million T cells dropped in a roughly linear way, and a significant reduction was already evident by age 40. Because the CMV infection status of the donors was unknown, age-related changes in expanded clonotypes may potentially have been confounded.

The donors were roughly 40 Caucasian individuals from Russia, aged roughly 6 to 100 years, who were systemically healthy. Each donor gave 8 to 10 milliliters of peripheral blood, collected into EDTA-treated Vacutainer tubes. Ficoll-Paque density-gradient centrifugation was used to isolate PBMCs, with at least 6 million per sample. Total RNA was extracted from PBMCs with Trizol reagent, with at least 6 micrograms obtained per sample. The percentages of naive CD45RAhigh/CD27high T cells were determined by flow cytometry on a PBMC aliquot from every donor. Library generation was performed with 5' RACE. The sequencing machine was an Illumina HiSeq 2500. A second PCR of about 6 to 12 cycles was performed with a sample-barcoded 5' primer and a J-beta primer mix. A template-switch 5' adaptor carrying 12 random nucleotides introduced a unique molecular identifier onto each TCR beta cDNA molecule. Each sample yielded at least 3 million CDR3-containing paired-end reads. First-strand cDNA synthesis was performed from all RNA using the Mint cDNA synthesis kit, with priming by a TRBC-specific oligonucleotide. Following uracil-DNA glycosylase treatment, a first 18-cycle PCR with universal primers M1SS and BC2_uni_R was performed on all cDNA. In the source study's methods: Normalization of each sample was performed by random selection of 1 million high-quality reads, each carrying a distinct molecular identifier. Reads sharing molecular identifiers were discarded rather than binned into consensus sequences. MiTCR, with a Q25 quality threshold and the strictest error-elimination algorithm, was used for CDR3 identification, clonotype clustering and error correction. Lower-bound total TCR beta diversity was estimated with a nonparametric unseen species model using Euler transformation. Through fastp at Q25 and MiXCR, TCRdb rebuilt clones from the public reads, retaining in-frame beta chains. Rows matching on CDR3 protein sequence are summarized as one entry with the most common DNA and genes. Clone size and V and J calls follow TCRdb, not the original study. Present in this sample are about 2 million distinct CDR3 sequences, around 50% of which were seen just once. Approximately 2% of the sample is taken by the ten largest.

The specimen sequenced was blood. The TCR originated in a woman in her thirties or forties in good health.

The CDR3 loop reads CASSLSPNLYYEQFF. Read as DNA, the sequence is TGTGCCAGCAGCTTGTCCCCAAATCTCTACTATGAGCAGTTCTTC. In this chain, TRBV5-5 is recombined with TRBJ2-1; confidence is insufficient to name the D gene. Inclusive of the bounding cysteine and phenylalanine, the CDR3 is 15 residues long. CDR3 DNA is the only sequence kept; it has 45 bases, read in frame from the first base. Reading the germline V gene (reference sequence) gives CDR1 SGHKS and CDR2 YYEKEE. The reference TRBV5-5 and TRBJ2-1 proteins fill in what lies around the CDR3, so the full variable domain reads DAGVTQSPTHLIKTRGQQVTLRCSPISGHKSVSWYQQVLGQGPQFIFQYYEKEERGRGNFPDRFSARQFPNYSSELNVNALLLGDSALYLCASSLSPNLYYEQFFGPGTRLTVL.